The 2 T cell receptor beta chains below come from one sample, sequenced in a study of cytomegalovirus exposure and HLA in healthy donors. Amplification used 60 Vbeta primers and 13 Jbeta primers. TCRdb's copy holds only in-frame clones and misses some; the assay was immunoSEQ multiplex PCR. In all, the sample yields 100,000 to 150,000 clones. The sequencing sample was made of PBMCs. The receptors were sampled from a man between 18 and 29 years old in good health and CMV-seronegative.

The chain is built from TRBV18 and TRBJ2-7; 8 bases agree with TRBD1. With V trimmed by 6 bases and J by 4 bases, 2 bases remained unmatched. The CDR3 is 12 amino acids. Germline values: CDR1 KGHSH, CDR2 LQKENI. CDR3: CASSGQGYEQYF. The CDR3 DNA reads TGTGCCAGCTCCGGACAGGGTTACGAGCAGTACTTC.

The chain joins TRBV6-1 to TRBJ2-5; D is perhaps TRBD1 (6 bases). Germline lookup yields CDR1 MNHNS and CDR2 SASEGT. This CDR3 contains 13 residues. Trimming took 6 bases from V and 4 from J, leaving 12 bases between them. The CDR3 protein is CASRTGRVETQYF. Here the CDR3 DNA reads TGTGCCAGCAGGACAGGTCGCGTAGAGACCCAGTACTTC.